One and the same sample provided the 11 T cell receptor beta chains below, sequenced in a study of blood T cell repertoires in COVID-19. Sequenced by immunoSEQ multiplex PCR; TCRdb stores in-frame clones only, minus some. The table shows roughly 320,000 clones, with 80% to 90% occurring only once. The sequenced sample was peripheral blood. These receptors all stem from a woman aged 50 to 65 with COVID-19, enrolled during active disease.

The chain joins TRBV6-2 or TRBV6-3 to TRBJ1-5, with TRBD1 matching over 8 bases. The CDR3 has 15 residues. V shed 5 bases and J 6 bases; nucleotides not matched to a gene: 9. Per the germline V gene, CDR1 is MNHEY and CDR2 is SVGEGT. CDR3 nucleotides: TGTGCCAGCAGTCCGGGACAGGATATCGGTCAGCCCCAGCATTTT. Its translation: CASSPGQDIGQPQHF.

The chain employs TRBV11-2 and TRBJ2-3, with 9 bases that match TRBD2. The CDR3 extends over 15 amino acids. The germline V gene has CDR1 SGHAT and CDR2 FQNNGV. V shed 4 bases and J 4 bases; nucleotides not matched to a gene: 6. Here the CDR3 DNA reads TGTGCCAGCAGCTCAGCGGCGGGAGGGCCAGATACGCAGTATTTT. It is translated as CASSSAAGGPDTQYF.

The V call is TRBV4-2, the J call TRBJ2-3; no definite D call. V lost 1 base and J 5 bases, leaving 13 bases between the germline ends. CDR3 length: 15 amino acids. Per germline, CDR1 LGHNA and CDR2 YNFKEQ. CDR3 in amino acids: CASSQGSSGVDTQYF. DNA of the CDR3: TGTGCCAGCAGCCAAGGTTCTTCCGGAGTAGATACGCAGTATTTT.

The chain combines TRBV7-9 with TRBJ2-7; 15 positions match TRBD2. The CDR3 is made up of 17 amino acids. Per the germline V gene, CDR1 is SEHNR and CDR2 is FQNEAQ (reference sequence). Losses at the gene ends were 5 bases for V and 4 bases for J; bases not matched to a gene: 9. The CDR3 loop is CASSPWEGLAGGYEQYF. The CDR3 nucleotides read TGTGCCAGCAGCCCTTGGGAGGGACTAGCGGGAGGTTACGAGCAGTACTTC.

The chain has TRBV5-1 and TRBJ2-4, with 7 bases identical to TRBD2. V dropped 0 bases and J dropped 1; count of bases not matched to a gene: 7. The germline gives CDR1 SGHRS, CDR2 YFSETQ. CDR3 length: 17 amino acids. In DNA, the CDR3 is TGCGCCAGCAGCTTGGGAAGCGGGACCGGCGCCAAAAACATTCAGTACTTC. This codes for CASSLGSGTGAKNIQYF.

The V gene is TRBV11-2, the J gene TRBJ2-7; 7 bases are a match to TRBD2. Trimming cost V 5 bases and J 3 bases; bases outside gene matches: 7. This CDR3 comprises 14 residues. Germline loops: CDR1 SGHAT, CDR2 FQNNGV. The CDR3 bases are TGTGCCAGCAGCCCCCAGCGGGGAAACTACGAGCAGTACTTC. It translates to CASSPQRGNYEQYF.

The J gene is TRBJ1-4, the V gene TRBV18; unclear D gene. The CDR3 extends over 17 amino acids. Between the trimmed V and J ends, which lost 1 base and 0 bases, there was a span of 12 bases. CDR1 is KGHSH, CDR2 LQKENI, per germline. The CDR3: CASSPRHILATNEKLFF. The CDR3 DNA sequence: TGTGCCAGCTCACCACGACATATACTTGCAACTAATGAAAAACTGTTTTTT.

CDR3 DNA: TGTGCCAGCAGCCAAGGGACTAGCCCTTTCTACGAGCAGTACTTC. Residues: CASSQGTSPFYEQYF. The chain joins TRBV14 to TRBJ2-7; 8 positions match TRBD2. The length of the CDR3 is 15 residues. Trimming took 1 base from V and 3 from J; bases not matched to a gene: 5. The germline gives CDR1 SGHDN, CDR2 FVKESK.

The chain carries TRBV4-1 and TRBJ2-7, with D perhaps matching TRBD1 (6 bases). The CDR3 runs to 14 residues. CDR1 is MGHRA, CDR2 YSYEKL, per germline. The V and J ends lost 4 bases and 0 bases respectively, with 10 bases between them. The CDR3, as DNA: TGCGCCAGCAGCCCCGGACAGAGCTCCTACGAGCAGTACTTC. Its protein product is CASSPGQSSYEQYF.

The chain links TRBV2 to TRBJ2-7; TRBD1 is a possible D gene (6 bases). V lost 5 bases, J lost 2 bases, and 13 bases lay in between. The CDR3 is made up of 14 amino acids. Germline CDR1 SNHLY, CDR2 FYNNEI. CDR3 nucleotides: TGTGCCAGCAGTCTATACAGGGATCCCTACGAGCAGTACTTC. Its protein is CASSLYRDPYEQYF.

V is TRBV27 and J is TRBJ1-5; D is uncertain. The ends were cut back, 8 bases at V and 6 bases at J, with 17 bases in the middle. This CDR3 is built from 14 residues. Per the germline V gene, CDR1 is MNHEY and CDR2 is SMNVEV (reference sequence). The CDR3 DNA follows: TGTGCCAGCGGCTTAGCAGAAGGGAGTCAGCCCCAGCATTTT. Translating gives CASGLAEGSQPQHF.